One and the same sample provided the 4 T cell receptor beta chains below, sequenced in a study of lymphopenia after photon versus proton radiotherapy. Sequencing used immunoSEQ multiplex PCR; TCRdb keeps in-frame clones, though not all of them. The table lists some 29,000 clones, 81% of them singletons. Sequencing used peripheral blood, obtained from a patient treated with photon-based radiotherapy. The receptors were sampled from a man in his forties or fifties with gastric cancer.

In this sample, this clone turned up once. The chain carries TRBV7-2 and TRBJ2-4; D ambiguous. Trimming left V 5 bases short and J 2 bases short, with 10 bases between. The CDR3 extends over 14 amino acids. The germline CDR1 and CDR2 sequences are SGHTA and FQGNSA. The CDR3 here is CASSPGGTKNIQYF. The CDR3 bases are TGTGCCAGCAGCCCCGGTGGAACCAAAAACATTCAGTACTTC.

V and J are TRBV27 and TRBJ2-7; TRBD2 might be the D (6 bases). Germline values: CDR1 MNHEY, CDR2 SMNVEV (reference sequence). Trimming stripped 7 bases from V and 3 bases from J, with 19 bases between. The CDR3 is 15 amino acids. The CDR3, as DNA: TGTGCCAGCACCCCTTTTGGTAGCGGTGACTACGAGCAGTACTTC. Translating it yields CASTPFGSGDYEQYF.

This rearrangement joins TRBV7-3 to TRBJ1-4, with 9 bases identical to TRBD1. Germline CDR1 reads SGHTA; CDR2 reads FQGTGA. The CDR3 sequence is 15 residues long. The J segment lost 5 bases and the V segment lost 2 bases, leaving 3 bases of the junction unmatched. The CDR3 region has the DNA TGTGCCAGCAGCTTACAAGGACAGGGGAATGAAAAACTGTTTTTT. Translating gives CASSLQGQGNEKLFF.

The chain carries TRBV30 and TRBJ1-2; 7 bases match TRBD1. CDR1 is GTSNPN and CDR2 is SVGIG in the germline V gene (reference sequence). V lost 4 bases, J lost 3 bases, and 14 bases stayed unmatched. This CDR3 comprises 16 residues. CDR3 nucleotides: TGTGCCTGGAATCCCGGGACAGACGCGGCCTACTATGGCTACACCTTC. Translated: CAWNPGTDAAYYGYTF.